One sample yielded the 5 T cell receptor beta chains listed below, sequenced in a study of cytomegalovirus exposure and HLA in healthy donors. The PCR had 60 Vbeta and 13 Jbeta primers. Clones were read by immunoSEQ multiplex PCR, and TCRdb kept only the in-frame ones, dropping some. The table has fewer than 130,000 clones, just under 75% seen once. Sequencing was done on a sample of PBMCs. The receptors here all came from a man in his fifties or sixties in good health and CMV-seropositive.

This clone was found a few times. The rearrangement uses TRBV28 and TRBJ1-1, with TRBD1 matching over 8 bases. The ends lost 6 bases at V and 1 base at J; junction bases unmatched: 7. This CDR3 spans 15 amino acids. Germline V gives CDR1 MDHEN, CDR2 SYDVKM. This CDR3 is CASRSGGTENTEAFF. The CDR3 bases are TGTGCCAGCAGGTCAGGGGGCACCGAGAACACTGAAGCTTTCTTT.

The V call is TRBV5-1, the J call TRBJ2-5; 12 positions match TRBD2. The V segment lost 3 bases and the J segment 4 bases; nucleotides outside the gene matches: 10. CDR3 size: 17 residues. CDR1 is SGHRS and CDR2 is YFSETQ in the germline V gene. CDR3 in amino acids: CASSWGASGGAGETQYF. The CDR3 DNA sequence: TGCGCCAGCAGCTGGGGGGCTAGCGGGGGGGCCGGAGAGACCCAGTACTTC. Full variable domain (remainder filled in from reference TRBV5-1 and TRBJ2-5): KAGVTQTPRYLIKTRGQQVTLSCSPISGHRSVSWYQQTPGQGLQFLFEYFSETQRNKGNFPGRFSGRQFSNSRSEMNVSTLELGDSALYLCASSWGASGGAGETQYFGPGTRLLVL.

This rearrangement joins TRBV25-1 to TRBJ1-6; no clear D gene. Germline loops: CDR1 MGHDK, CDR2 SYGVNS. The CDR3 spans 15 residues. Trimming took off 10 bases at V and 7 bases at J, with 20 bases between the two ends. CDR3 residues: CATNPSTARNSPLHF. The CDR3 nucleotides are TGTGCCACTAACCCCTCCACAGCCCGAAATTCACCCCTCCACTTT.

This rearrangement joins TRBV9 to TRBJ1-3; unclear D gene. Germline CDR1 and CDR2: SGDLS and YYNGEE. Trimming removed 0 bases from V and 1 base from J, with 8 bases in between. CDR3 length: 15 residues. CDR3 amino acids: CASSVGQTSGNTIYF. CDR3 in DNA: TGTGCCAGCAGCGTAGGGCAGACTTCTGGAAACACCATATATTTT.

The CDR3, as DNA: TGTGCCAGTAGATGGAGAACAGGGCAAGGCTACACCTTC. This sequence encodes CASRWRTGQGYTF. J is TRBJ1-2 and V is TRBV19, with D perhaps matching TRBD1 (6 bases). V shed 6 bases and J shed 8 bases, with 16 bases lying between them. Per germline, CDR1 LNHDA and CDR2 SQIVND (reference sequence). This CDR3 is built from 13 residues.